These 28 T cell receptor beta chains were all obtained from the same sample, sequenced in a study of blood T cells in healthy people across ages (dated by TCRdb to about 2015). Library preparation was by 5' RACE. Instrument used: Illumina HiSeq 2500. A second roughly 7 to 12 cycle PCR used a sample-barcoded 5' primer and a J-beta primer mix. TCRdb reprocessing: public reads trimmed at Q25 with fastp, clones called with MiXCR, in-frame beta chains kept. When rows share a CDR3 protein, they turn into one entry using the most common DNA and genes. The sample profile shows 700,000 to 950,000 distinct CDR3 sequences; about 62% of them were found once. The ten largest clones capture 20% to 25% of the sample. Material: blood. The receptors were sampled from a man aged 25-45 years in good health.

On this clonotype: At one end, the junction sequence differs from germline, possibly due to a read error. The CDR3, as DNA: TGTGCCGGCAGGACCGGGACTAGTGGCTACACCTTC. This gives the protein CAGRTGTSGYTF. The J gene is TRBJ1-2, the V gene TRBV28; tentative D call: TRBD1 (5 bases). The CDR3 totals 12 residues. The germline V gene has CDR1 MDHEN and CDR2 SYDVKM.

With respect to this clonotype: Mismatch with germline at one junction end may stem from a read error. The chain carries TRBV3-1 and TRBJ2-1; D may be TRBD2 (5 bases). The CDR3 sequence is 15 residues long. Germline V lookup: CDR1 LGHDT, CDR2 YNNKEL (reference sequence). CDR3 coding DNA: TGTGCCTGCAGCCAAGGCGGGTTTTCCTACAATGAGCAGTTCTTC. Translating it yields CACSQGGFSYNEQFF.

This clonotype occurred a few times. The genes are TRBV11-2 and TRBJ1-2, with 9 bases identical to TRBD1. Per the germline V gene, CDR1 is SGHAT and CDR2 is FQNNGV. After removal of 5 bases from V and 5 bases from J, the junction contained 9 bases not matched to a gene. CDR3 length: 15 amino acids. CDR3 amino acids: CASSATGGAGYGYTF. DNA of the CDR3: TGTGCCAGCAGCGCAACAGGGGGCGCTGGATATGGCTACACCTTC.

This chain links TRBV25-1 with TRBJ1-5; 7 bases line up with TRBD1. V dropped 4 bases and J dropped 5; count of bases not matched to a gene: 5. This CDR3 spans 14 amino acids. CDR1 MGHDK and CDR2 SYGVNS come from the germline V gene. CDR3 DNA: TGTGCCAGCAGTGGGGGACAGCGAGATCAGCCCCAGCATTTT. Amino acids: CASSGGQRDQPQHF.

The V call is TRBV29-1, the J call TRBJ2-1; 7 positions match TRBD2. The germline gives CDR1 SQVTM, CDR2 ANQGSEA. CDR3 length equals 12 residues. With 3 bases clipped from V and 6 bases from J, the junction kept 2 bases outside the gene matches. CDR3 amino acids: CSVDPGGNEQFF. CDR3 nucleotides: TGCAGCGTTGACCCGGGGGGCAATGAGCAGTTCTTC.

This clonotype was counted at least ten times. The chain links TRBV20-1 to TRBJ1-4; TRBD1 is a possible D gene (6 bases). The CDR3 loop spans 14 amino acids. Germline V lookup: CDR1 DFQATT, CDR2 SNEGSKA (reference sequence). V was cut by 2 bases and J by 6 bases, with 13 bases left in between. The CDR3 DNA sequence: TGCAGTGCTAGAAACGCCGGACAGTATGAAAAACTGTTTTTT. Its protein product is CSARNAGQYEKLFF.

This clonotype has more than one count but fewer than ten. The CDR3 DNA is TGTGCCAGCAGCCAAGATCGCAGCGCGGGGGAAAAACTGTTTTTT. Translated: CASSQDRSAGEKLFF. This chain links TRBV14 with TRBJ1-4, with D uncertain. Trimming shortened V by 0 bases and J by 8 bases, and 13 bases separated the two germline ends. Germline V gene lookup returns CDR1 SGHDN and CDR2 FVKESK. CDR3 length: 15 residues.

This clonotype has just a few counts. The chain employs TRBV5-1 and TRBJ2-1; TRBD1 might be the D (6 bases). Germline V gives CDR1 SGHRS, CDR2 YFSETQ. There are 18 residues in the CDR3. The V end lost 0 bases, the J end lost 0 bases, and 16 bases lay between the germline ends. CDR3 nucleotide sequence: TGCGCCAGCAGCTTGGGCCAGGGGCGACAAAGCTCCTACAATGAGCAGTTCTTC. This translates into CASSLGQGRQSSYNEQFF.

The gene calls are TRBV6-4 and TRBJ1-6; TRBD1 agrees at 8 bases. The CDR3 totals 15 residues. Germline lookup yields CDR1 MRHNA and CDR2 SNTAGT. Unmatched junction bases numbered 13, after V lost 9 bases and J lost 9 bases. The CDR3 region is CASRQTGQGRSPLHF. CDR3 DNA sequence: TGTGCCAGTAGACAGACAGGACAGGGTCGTTCACCCCTCCACTTT.

The CDR3 is CASSRTGDGYGYTF. Here the CDR3 DNA reads TGCGCCAGCAGCCGGACAGGGGATGGGTATGGCTACACCTTC. The chain uses TRBV4-3 and TRBJ1-2; 9 nucleotides agree with TRBD1. The CDR3 loop spans 14 amino acids. V dropped 4 bases and J dropped 5; count of bases not matched to a gene: 5. Germline assignment: CDR1 LGHNA and CDR2 YSLEER.

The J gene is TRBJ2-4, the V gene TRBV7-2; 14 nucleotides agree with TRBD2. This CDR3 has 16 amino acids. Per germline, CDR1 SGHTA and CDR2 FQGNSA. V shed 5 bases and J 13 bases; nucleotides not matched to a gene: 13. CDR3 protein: CASSRGTSGRRDEQYF. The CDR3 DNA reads TGTGCCAGCAGCCGCGGGACTAGCGGGAGAAGAGATGAGCAGTACTTC.

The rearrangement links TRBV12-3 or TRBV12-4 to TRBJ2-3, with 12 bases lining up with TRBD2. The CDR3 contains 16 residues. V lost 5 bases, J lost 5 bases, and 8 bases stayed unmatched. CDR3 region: CASSIGLAGIIDTQYF. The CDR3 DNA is TGTGCCAGCAGTATCGGACTAGCGGGAATTATAGATACGCAGTATTTT.

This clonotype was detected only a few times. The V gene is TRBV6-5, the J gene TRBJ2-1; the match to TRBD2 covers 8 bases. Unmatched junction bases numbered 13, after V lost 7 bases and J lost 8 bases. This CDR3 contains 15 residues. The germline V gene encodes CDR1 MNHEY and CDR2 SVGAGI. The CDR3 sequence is CASMKPAGGPYEQFF. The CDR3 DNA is TGTGCCAGCATGAAACCGGCGGGGGGTCCCTATGAGCAGTTCTTC.

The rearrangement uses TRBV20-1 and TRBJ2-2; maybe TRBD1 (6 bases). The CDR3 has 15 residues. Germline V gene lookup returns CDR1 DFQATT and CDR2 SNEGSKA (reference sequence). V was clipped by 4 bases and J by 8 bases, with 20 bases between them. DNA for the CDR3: TGCAGTGCTATGACAGGCGATTATATAGCGGGGGAGCTGTTTTTT. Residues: CSAMTGDYIAGELFF.

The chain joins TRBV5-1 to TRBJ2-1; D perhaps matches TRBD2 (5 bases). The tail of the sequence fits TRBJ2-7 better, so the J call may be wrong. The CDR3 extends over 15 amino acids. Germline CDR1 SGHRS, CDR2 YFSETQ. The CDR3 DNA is TGCGCCAGCAGCTTGGGGACTTCAGCGAACAATGAGCAGTACTTC. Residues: CASSLGTSANNEQYF.

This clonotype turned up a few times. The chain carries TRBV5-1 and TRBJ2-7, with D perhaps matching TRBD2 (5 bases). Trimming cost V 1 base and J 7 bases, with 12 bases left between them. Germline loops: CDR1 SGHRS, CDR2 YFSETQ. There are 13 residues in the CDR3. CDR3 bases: TGCGCCAGCAGCTTGAATACCCCGGGAGAGCAGTACTTC. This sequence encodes CASSLNTPGEQYF.

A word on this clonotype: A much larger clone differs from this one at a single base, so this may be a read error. The CDR3 region has the DNA TGTGCCACTCAAGGGACAGTAGGAGCTAACTATGGCTACACCTTC. Translated: CATQGTVGANYGYTF. The chain links TRBV10-3 to TRBJ1-2, with 7 bases lining up with TRBD1. The V and J ends lost 10 bases and 0 bases, in that order; junction bases with no gene match: 11. Germline CDR1 and CDR2: ENHRY and SYGVKD. The CDR3 length is 15 residues.

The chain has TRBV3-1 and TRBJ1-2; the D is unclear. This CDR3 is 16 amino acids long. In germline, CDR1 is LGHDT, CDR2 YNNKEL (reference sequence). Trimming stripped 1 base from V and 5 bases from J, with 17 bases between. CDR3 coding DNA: TGTGCCAGCAGCCAAGCATCCTGGAGGGATATATATGGCTACACCTTC. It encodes CASSQASWRDIYGYTF.

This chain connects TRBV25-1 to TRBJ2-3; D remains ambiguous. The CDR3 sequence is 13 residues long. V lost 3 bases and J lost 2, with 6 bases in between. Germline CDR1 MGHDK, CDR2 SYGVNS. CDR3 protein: CASSETATDTQYF. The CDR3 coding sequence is TGTGCCAGCAGTGAGACTGCCACAGATACGCAGTATTTT.

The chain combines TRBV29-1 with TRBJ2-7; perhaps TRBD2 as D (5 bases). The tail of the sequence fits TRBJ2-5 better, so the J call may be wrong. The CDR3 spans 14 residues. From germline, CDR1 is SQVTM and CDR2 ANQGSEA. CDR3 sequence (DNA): TGCAGCGTTGAAGGCGGCGGGTCGGCGGAGACCCAGTACTTC. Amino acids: CSVEGGGSAETQYF.

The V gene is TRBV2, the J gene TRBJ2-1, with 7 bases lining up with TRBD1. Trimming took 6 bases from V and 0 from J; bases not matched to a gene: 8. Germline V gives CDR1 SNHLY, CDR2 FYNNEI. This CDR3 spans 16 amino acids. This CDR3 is CASRSLQGSSYNEQFF. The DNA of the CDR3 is TGTGCCAGCAGAAGCCTACAGGGGAGCTCCTACAATGAGCAGTTCTTC.

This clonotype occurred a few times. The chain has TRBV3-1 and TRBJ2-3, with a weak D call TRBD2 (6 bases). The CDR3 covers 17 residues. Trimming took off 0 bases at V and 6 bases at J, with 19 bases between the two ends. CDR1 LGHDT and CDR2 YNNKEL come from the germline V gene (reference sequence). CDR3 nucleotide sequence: TGTGCCAGCAGCCAAGACCGGAGGGCAGGCTCCCCGGATACGCAGTATTTT. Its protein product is CASSQDRRAGSPDTQYF.

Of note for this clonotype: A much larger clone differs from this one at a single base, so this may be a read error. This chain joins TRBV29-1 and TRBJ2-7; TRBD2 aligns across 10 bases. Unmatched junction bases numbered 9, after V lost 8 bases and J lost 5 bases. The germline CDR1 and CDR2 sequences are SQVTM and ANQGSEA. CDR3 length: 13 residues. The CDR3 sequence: CSTRASGGDEQYF. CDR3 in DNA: TGCAGCACCAGAGCTAGCGGGGGAGACGAGCAGTACTTC.

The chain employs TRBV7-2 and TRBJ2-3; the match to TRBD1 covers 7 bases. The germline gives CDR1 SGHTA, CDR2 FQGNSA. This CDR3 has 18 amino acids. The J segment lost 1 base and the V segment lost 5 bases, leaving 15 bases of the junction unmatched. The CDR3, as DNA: TGTGCCAGCAGCAGGCCCGGGACAGACCCGACGCGCACAGATACGCAGTATTTT. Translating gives CASSRPGTDPTRTDTQYF.

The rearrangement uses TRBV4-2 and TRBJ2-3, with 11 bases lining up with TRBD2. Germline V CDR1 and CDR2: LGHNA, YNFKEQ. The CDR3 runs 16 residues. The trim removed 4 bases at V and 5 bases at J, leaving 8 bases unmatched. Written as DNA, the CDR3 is TGTGCCAGCAGCCGGGTTAGCGGGGGGGCAGGAGATACGCAGTATTTT. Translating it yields CASSRVSGGAGDTQYF.

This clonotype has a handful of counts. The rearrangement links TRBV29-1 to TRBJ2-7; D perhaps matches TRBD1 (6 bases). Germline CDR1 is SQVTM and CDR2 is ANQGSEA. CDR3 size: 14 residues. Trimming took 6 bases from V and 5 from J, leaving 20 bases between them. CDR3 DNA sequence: TGCAGCGTGAGACCACAGGGTAATAGTAACGAGCAGTACTTC. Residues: CSVRPQGNSNEQYF.

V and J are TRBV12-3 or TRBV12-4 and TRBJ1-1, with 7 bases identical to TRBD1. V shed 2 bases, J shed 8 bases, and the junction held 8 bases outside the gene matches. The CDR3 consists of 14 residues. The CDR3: CASSLRGQGSEAFF. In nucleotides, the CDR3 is TGTGCCAGCAGTTTAAGGGGGCAGGGGAGCGAAGCTTTCTTT.

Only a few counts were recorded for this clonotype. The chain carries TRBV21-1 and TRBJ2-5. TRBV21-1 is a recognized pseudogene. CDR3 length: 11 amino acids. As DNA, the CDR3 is TGTGCCAGCAGCAAACGAGAGACCCAGTACTTC. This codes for CASSKRETQYF.